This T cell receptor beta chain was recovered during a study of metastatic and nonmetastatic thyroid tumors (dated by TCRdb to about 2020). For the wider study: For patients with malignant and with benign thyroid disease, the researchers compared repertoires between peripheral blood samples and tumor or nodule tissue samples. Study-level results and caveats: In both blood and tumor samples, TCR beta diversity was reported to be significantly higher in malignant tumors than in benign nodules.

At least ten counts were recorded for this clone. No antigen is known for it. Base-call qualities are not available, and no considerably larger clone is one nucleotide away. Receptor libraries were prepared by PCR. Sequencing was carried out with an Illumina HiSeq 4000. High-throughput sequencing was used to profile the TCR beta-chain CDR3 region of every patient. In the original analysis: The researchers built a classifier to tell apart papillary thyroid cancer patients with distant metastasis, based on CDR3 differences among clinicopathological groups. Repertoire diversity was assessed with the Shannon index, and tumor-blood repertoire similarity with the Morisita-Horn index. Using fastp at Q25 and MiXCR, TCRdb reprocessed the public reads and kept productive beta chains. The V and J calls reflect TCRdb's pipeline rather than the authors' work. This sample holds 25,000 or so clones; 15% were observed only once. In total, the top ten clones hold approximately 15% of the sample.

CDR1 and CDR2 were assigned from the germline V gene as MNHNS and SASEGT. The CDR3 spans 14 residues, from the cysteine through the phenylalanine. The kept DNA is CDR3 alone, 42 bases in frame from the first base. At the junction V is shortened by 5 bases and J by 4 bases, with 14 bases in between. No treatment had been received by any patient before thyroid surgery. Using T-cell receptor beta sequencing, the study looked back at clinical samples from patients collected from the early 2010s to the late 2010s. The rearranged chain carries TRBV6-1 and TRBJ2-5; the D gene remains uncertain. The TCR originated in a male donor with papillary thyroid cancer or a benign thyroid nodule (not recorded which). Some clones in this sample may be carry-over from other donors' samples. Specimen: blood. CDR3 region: CASSTLRWSETQYF. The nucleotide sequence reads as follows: TGTGCCAGCAGTACCCTCCGTTGGTCAGAGACCCAGTACTTC.